These 11 T cell receptor beta chains originate from one sample sequenced in a study of cytomegalovirus exposure and HLA in healthy donors. PCR employed 60 Vbeta and 13 Jbeta primers. Produced via immunoSEQ multiplex PCR; TCRdb's table is partial and in-frame only. Of roughly 130,000 clones in the sample, approximately 85% were seen once. The sequencing sample was made of PBMCs. The receptors were gathered from a boy younger than 18 in good health and CMV-seronegative.

The CDR3 reads CASSRTPGQVEGYTF. CDR3 bases: TGTGCCAGCAGTAGAACCCCGGGACAGGTTGAAGGCTACACCTTC. The V call is TRBV6-6, the J call TRBJ1-2; the match to TRBD1 covers 8 bases. The germline gives CDR1 MNHNY, CDR2 SVGAGI (reference sequence). CDR3 length: 15 residues. Germline trimming cut 5 bases from V and 8 bases from J; bases unmatched to any gene: 13.

This chain uses TRBV20-1 with TRBJ1-2, with D unclear. The V and J ends lost 1 base and 7 bases respectively, with 7 bases between them. The germline V gene encodes CDR1 DFQATT and CDR2 SNEGSKA (reference sequence). CDR3 size: 11 residues. CDR3 coding DNA: TGCAGTGCTAGAGCAGAGGGTGGCTACACCTTC. Translating gives CSARAEGGYTF.

The CDR3 loop is CASSLKGAGTEAFF. For the CDR3, the DNA is TGTGCCAGCAGCTTGAAGGGGGCTGGCACTGAAGCTTTCTTT. The chain recombines TRBV5-6 with TRBJ1-1; 7 positions agree with TRBD1. This CDR3 has 14 residues. J lost 4 bases, V lost 1 base, and 4 bases had no gene match. Germline CDR1 reads SGHDT; CDR2 reads YYEEEE.

This clone was observed a handful of times. The CDR3 nucleotides read TGTGCCAGCAGTCATCGACAGGACAATCAGCCCCAGCATTTT. It is translated as CASSHRQDNQPQHF. The chain links TRBV27 to TRBJ1-5; maybe TRBD1 (6 bases). Germline V gene lookup returns CDR1 MNHEY and CDR2 SMNVEV (reference sequence). Trimming took off 5 bases at V and 3 bases at J, with 11 bases between the two ends. This CDR3 spans 14 amino acids.

The J gene is TRBJ1-2, the V gene TRBV7-6, with TRBD1 matching over 8 bases. Germline lookup yields CDR1 SGHVS and CDR2 FNYEAQ. V trimming: 1 base; J trimming: 6 bases; junction bases outside the gene matches: 4. The CDR3 has 14 residues. In DNA, the CDR3 is TGTGCCAGCAGCTTAGTGACAGGGGAGGATGGCTACACCTTC. It encodes CASSLVTGEDGYTF. The variable domain in full, with the rest retrieved from reference TRBV7-6 and TRBJ1-2, is GAGVSQSPRYKVTKRGQDVALRCDPISGHVSLYWYRQALGQGPEFLTYFNYEAQQDKSGLPNDRFSAERPEGSISTLTIQRTEQRDSAMYRCASSLVTGEDGYTFGSGTRLTVV.

This rearrangement joins TRBV4-3 to TRBJ2-7; a possible D gene is TRBD2 (6 bases). Looked up from germline, CDR1 is LGHNA and CDR2 is YSLEER. With 2 bases removed from V and 9 bases from J, the gap between germline ends came to 17 bases. This CDR3 comprises 14 residues. The CDR3 sequence is CASSQWTGDKGQYF. CDR3 DNA: TGCGCCAGCAGCCAATGGACGGGGGATAAGGGGCAGTACTTC.

The chain carries TRBV4-3 and TRBJ2-7; 10 bases line up with TRBD1. With 4 bases clipped from V and 2 bases from J, the junction kept 14 bases outside the gene matches. This CDR3 has 18 amino acids. Germline-derived CDR1 and CDR2 are LGHNA and YSLEER. The CDR3 here is CASSPQLLGQGPTYEQYF. CDR3 bases: TGCGCCAGCAGCCCACAACTCTTGGGACAGGGGCCCACCTACGAGCAGTACTTC.

This rearrangement joins TRBV5-1 to TRBJ2-1, with D unclear. CDR1 and CDR2 (germline): SGHRS, YFSETQ. Trimming shortened V by 2 bases and J by 6 bases, and 12 bases separated the two germline ends. CDR3 size: 14 residues. CDR3 in DNA: TGCGCCAGCAGCTTCGAGGTTACTACCAATGAGCAGTTCTTC. It is translated as CASSFEVTTNEQFF. Based on the CDR3 plus reference TRBV5-1 and TRBJ2-1, the full variable domain is KAGVTQTPRYLIKTRGQQVTLSCSPISGHRSVSWYQQTPGQGLQFLFEYFSETQRNKGNFPGRFSGRQFSNSRSEMNVSTLELGDSALYLCASSFEVTTNEQFFGPGTRLTVL.

This chain uses TRBV7-8 with TRBJ2-3; 12 bases fit TRBD2. Germline V gene lookup returns CDR1 SGHVS and CDR2 FQNEAQ. V dropped 6 bases and J dropped 0; count of bases not matched to a gene: 7. This CDR3 region has 17 residues. The CDR3 reads CASRRTGTSGSTDTQYF. The CDR3 region has the DNA TGTGCCAGCAGAAGAACCGGGACTAGCGGGAGCACAGATACGCAGTATTTT.

V usage is TRBV27 and J usage is TRBJ2-2; 10 bases match TRBD1. Per the germline V gene, CDR1 is MNHEY and CDR2 is SMNVEV (reference sequence). The CDR3 is 16 amino acids. V lost 0 bases and J lost 4; bases outside the gene matches: 2. CDR3 sequence reads: CASSLSRTGGTGELFF. CDR3 coding DNA: TGTGCCAGCAGTTTATCGAGGACAGGGGGCACCGGGGAGCTGTTTTTT.

The gene calls are TRBV7-5 and TRBJ2-7; no DNA check was done on the table's D call, TRBD2. TRBV7-5 is tagged as a pseudogene. The CDR3 is 17 residues long. This chain's CDR3 is CVRSPGLAGSLPYEQYF. The CDR3 coding sequence is TGTGTCAGAAGCCCGGGACTAGCGGGAAGCCTCCCCTACGAGCAGTACTTC.